Listed below are T cell receptor beta chains from one sample, sequenced in a study of shared clonotypes between healthy human individuals. The assay was immunoSEQ multiplex PCR, and TCRdb's table has in-frame clones only and misses some. Of about 2.4 million clones listed, just over 90% are singletons. Sequencing used naive CD4+ T cells sorted from blood. These receptors came from a man younger than 30 in good health. The CDR3 runs from the conserved cysteine through the conserved F or W. Each record gives: J gene, clone size, V gene, D gene, CDR3 DNA, CDR3 protein. The D gene is left open where the match is weak. The size field is filled for only some rows; it gives once, few, many or a size class.

J gene: TRBJ2-3
clone size: -
V gene: TRBV5-6
D gene: -
CDR3 DNA: TGTGCCAGCAGGCGGGGAGGAGGGGCCCTCAGCACAGATACGCAGTATTTT
CDR3 protein: CASRRGGGALSTDTQYF

J gene: TRBJ1-2
clone size: few
V gene: TRBV27
D gene: -
CDR3 DNA: TGTGCCAGCAGAGGGCTGGGGGGGGCGGATGGCTACACCTTC
CDR3 protein: CASRGLGGADGYTF

J gene: TRBJ1-2
clone size: -
V gene: TRBV28
D gene: -
CDR3 DNA: TGTGCCAGCAGTTTATTGCCAGGAGCCTATGGCTACACCTTC
CDR3 protein: CASSLLPGAYGYTF

J gene: TRBJ1-4
clone size: -
V gene: TRBV28
D gene: TRBD1
CDR3 DNA: TGTGCCAGCAGTCCATCGGACAGGATAAATGAAAAACTGTTTTTT
CDR3 protein: CASSPSDRINEKLFF

J gene: TRBJ2-7
clone size: -
V gene: TRBV6-1
D gene: TRBD2
CDR3 DNA: TGTGCCAGCAGCGCACTAGCGGGAGGGGAGGTCGAGCAGTACTTC
CDR3 protein: CASSALAGGEVEQYF

J gene: TRBJ2-3
clone size: once
V gene: TRBV5-1
D gene: -
CDR3 DNA: TGCGCCAGCAGCTTGGTTAGAAGGGGCCAGCAGGCAACAGATACGCAGTATTTT
CDR3 protein: CASSLVRRGQQATDTQYF

J gene: TRBJ2-6
clone size: -
V gene: TRBV5-4
D gene: -
CDR3 DNA: TGTGCCAGCAGCCTGGCGGTTTGGAGGGGGCTTGGGGCCAACGTCCTGACTTTC
CDR3 protein: CASSLAVWRGLGANVLTF

J gene: TRBJ1-3
clone size: -
V gene: TRBV6-1
D gene: -
CDR3 DNA: TGTGCCAGCACCCAGCGGCCTGGAAACACCATATATTTT
CDR3 protein: CASTQRPGNTIYF

J gene: TRBJ2-2
clone size: -
V gene: TRBV6-1
D gene: TRBD1
CDR3 DNA: TGTGCCAGCAGTGGCCGGGACAGGGGATTACTCGCGAACACCGGGGAGCTGTTTTTT
CDR3 protein: CASSGRDRGLLANTGELFF

J gene: TRBJ1-6
clone size: -
V gene: TRBV30
D gene: TRBD1
CDR3 DNA: TGTGCCTGGCAACAGGGGGGAGTGGATAATTCACCCCTCCACTTT
CDR3 protein: CAWQQGGVDNSPLHF

J gene: TRBJ1-1
clone size: -
V gene: TRBV27
D gene: -
CDR3 DNA: TGTGCCAGCAGTTTAGGCGGGGGGGGAACTGAAGCTTTCTTT
CDR3 protein: CASSLGGGGTEAFF

J gene: TRBJ1-1
clone size: -
V gene: TRBV29-1
D gene: -
CDR3 DNA: TGCAGCACCGAGGACAGAGGAAACACTGAAGCTTTCTTT
CDR3 protein: CSTEDRGNTEAFF

J gene: TRBJ1-3
clone size: -
V gene: TRBV18
D gene: -
CDR3 DNA: TGTGCCAGCTCACCACCGGGGGGGCCCTCGGGCGGAAACACCATATATTTT
CDR3 protein: CASSPPGGPSGGNTIYF

J gene: TRBJ1-4
clone size: -
V gene: TRBV6-4
D gene: -
CDR3 DNA: TGTGCCAGCAGTGGGCAGGTGGGGGAAAAACTGTTTTTT
CDR3 protein: CASSGQVGEKLFF

J gene: TRBJ2-7
clone size: -
V gene: TRBV20-1
D gene: -
CDR3 DNA: TGCAGTGCTAGCAGGGACGAGCAGTACTTC
CDR3 protein: CSASRDEQYF

J gene: TRBJ2-1
clone size: -
V gene: TRBV6-5
D gene: TRBD2
CDR3 DNA: TGTGCCAGCAGTCGGACTAGCGGGAATTACAATGAGCAGTTCTTC
CDR3 protein: CASSRTSGNYNEQFF

J gene: TRBJ1-5
clone size: -
V gene: TRBV5-1
D gene: -
CDR3 DNA: TGCGCCAGCAGCTTGGAGGGGATTGGCAATCAGCCCCAGCATTTT
CDR3 protein: CASSLEGIGNQPQHF

J gene: TRBJ1-2
clone size: -
V gene: TRBV7-9
D gene: -
CDR3 DNA: TGTGCCAGCAGCTTAAAGGGGGATGGCTACACCTTC
CDR3 protein: CASSLKGDGYTF

J gene: TRBJ2-5
clone size: -
V gene: TRBV5-6
D gene: -
CDR3 DNA: TGTGCCAGCAGCTTGTACTTCGAGGAGGAGACCCAGTACTTC
CDR3 protein: CASSLYFEEETQYF

J gene: TRBJ2-5
clone size: -
V gene: TRBV6-4
D gene: TRBD2
CDR3 DNA: TGTGCCAGTAGGCGGAGCGGGGACCTCCATCAAGAGACCCAGTACTTC
CDR3 protein: CASRRSGDLHQETQYF

J gene: TRBJ2-2
clone size: -
V gene: TRBV5-4
D gene: TRBD1
CDR3 DNA: TGTGCCAGCAGCTTGCCGGGACAGGGGGCATACACCGGGGAGCTGTTTTTT
CDR3 protein: CASSLPGQGAYTGELFF

J gene: TRBJ1-2
clone size: -
V gene: TRBV5-4
D gene: -
CDR3 DNA: TGTGCCAGCAGCTTGGGGTTGGCGGGAGATCTCTATGGCTACACCTTC
CDR3 protein: CASSLGLAGDLYGYTF

J gene: TRBJ2-7
clone size: -
V gene: TRBV30
D gene: -
CDR3 DNA: TGTGCCTGGAGTGTGCAACAGGGCGCCTACGAGCAGTACTTC
CDR3 protein: CAWSVQQGAYEQYF

J gene: TRBJ1-1
clone size: -
V gene: TRBV10-3
D gene: -
CDR3 DNA: TGTGCCATCAGTGCAGGACTTGAAAGGACTGAAGCTTTCTTT
CDR3 protein: CAISAGLERTEAFF

J gene: TRBJ2-1
clone size: -
V gene: TRBV5-1
D gene: TRBD1
CDR3 DNA: TGCGCCAGCAGCTTGGCCGTGACAGGGTCGGGTGAGCAGTTCTTC
CDR3 protein: CASSLAVTGSGEQFF

J gene: TRBJ2-5
clone size: -
V gene: TRBV4-2
D gene: -
CDR3 DNA: TGTGCCAGCAGCCAAGGTGGTCAGGGAGAGACCCAGTACTTC
CDR3 protein: CASSQGGQGETQYF

J gene: TRBJ2-3
clone size: -
V gene: TRBV29-1
D gene: TRBD2
CDR3 DNA: TGCAGCGTGGGGACTAGCTTTGTAGATACGCAGTATTTT
CDR3 protein: CSVGTSFVDTQYF

J gene: TRBJ1-3
clone size: -
V gene: TRBV6-6
D gene: -
CDR3 DNA: TGTGCCAGCAGCGTGACCCGGTTAACTGGAAACACCATATATTTT
CDR3 protein: CASSVTRLTGNTIYF

J gene: TRBJ2-5
clone size: -
V gene: TRBV18
D gene: -
CDR3 DNA: TGTGCCAGCTCACCACCAAGCGGGCAGGGGAGGACCCAGTACTTC
CDR3 protein: CASSPPSGQGRTQYF

J gene: TRBJ1-1
clone size: -
V gene: TRBV7-2
D gene: -
CDR3 DNA: TGTGCCAGCAGCTTTACAGGGAGCCAGGACGCTGAAGCTTTCTTT
CDR3 protein: CASSFTGSQDAEAFF

J gene: TRBJ1-6
clone size: -
V gene: TRBV2
D gene: TRBD1
CDR3 DNA: TGTGCCTCCCGGACAGGGGTTAATTCACCCCTCCACTTT
CDR3 protein: CASRTGVNSPLHF

J gene: TRBJ1-6
clone size: -
V gene: TRBV19
D gene: -
CDR3 DNA: TGTGCCAGTACCAACAGGGTAACGAATTCACCCCTCCACTTT
CDR3 protein: CASTNRVTNSPLHF

J gene: TRBJ1-2
clone size: -
V gene: TRBV2
D gene: -
CDR3 DNA: TGTGCCAGCAGTGAAATAGGGGAAATTGCCGGCTACACCTTC
CDR3 protein: CASSEIGEIAGYTF